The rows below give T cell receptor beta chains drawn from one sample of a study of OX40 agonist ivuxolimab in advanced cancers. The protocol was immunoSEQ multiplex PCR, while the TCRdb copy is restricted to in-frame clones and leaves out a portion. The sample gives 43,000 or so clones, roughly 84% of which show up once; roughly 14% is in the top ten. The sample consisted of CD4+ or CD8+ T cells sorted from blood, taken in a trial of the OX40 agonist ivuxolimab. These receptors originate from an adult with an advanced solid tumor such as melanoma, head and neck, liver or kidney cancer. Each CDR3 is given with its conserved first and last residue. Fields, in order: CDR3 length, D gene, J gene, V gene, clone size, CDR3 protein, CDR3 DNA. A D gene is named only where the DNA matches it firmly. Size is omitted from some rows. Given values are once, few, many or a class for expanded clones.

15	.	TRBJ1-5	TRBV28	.	CASSLSAGYRQPQHF	TGTGCCAGCAGTTTATCGGCAGGGTATCGTCAGCCCCAGCATTTT
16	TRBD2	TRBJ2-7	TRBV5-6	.	CASSLRGSGRAYEQYF	TGTGCCAGCAGCTTGCGTGGTAGCGGGAGGGCCTACGAGCAGTACTTC
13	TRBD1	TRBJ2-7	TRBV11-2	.	CASQGQGPYEQYF	TGTGCCAGCCAAGGACAGGGGCCCTACGAGCAGTACTTC
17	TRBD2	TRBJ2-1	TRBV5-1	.	CASSLETGLVVYNEQFF	TGCGCCAGCAGCTTGGAGACGGGACTAGTTGTCTACAATGAGCAGTTCTTC
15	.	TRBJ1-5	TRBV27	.	CASSSGHLSNQPQHF	TGTGCCAGCAGTTCCGGACACCTTAGCAATCAGCCCCAGCATTTT
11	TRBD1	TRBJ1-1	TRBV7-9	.	CASSPGQGAFF	TGTGCCAGCAGCCCAGGACAGGGGGCTTTCTTT
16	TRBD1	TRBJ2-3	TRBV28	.	CASSLDRGAPPDTQYF	TGTGCCAGCAGTTTAGACAGGGGAGCCCCCCCAGATACGCAGTATTTT
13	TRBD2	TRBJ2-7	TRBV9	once	CASSVTSGNEQYF	TGTGCCAGCAGCGTTACTAGCGGCAACGAGCAGTACTTC
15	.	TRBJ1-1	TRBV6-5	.	CASSYGLTAETEAFF	TGTGCCAGCAGTTACGGCTTGACTGCCGAAACGGAAGCTTTCTTT
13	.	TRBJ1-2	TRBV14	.	CASSSGTHYGYTF	TGTGCCAGCAGCTCCGGGACACATTATGGCTACACCTTC
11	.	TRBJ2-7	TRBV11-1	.	CASSRAYEQYF	TGTGCCAGCAGCCGAGCTTACGAGCAGTACTTC
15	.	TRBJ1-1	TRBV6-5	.	CASRPKPHMNTEAFF	TGTGCCAGCAGACCGAAACCGCATATGAACACTGAAGCTTTCTTT
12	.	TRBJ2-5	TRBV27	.	CASSFVGETQYF	TGTGCCAGCAGTTTCGTGGGAGAGACCCAGTACTTC
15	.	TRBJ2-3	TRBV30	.	CAWSEASDPTDTQYF	TGTGCCTGGAGTGAAGCTAGCGACCCCACAGATACGCAGTATTTT
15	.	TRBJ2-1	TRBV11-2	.	CASSLWVGPSDEQFF	TGTGCCAGCAGCTTATGGGTCGGGCCTAGCGATGAGCAGTTCTTC
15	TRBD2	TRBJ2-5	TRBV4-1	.	CASSSLAGVYQTQYF	TGCGCCAGCAGCTCACTAGCGGGAGTTTATCAGACCCAGTACTTC
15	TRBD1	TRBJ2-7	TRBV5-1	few	CASSLEGQGAYEQYF	TGCGCCAGCAGCTTGGAGGGACAGGGGGCCTACGAGCAGTACTTC
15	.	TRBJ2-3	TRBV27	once	CASSLRPRRWDTQYF	TGTGCCAGCAGTTTAAGACCCCGAAGGTGGGATACGCAGTATTTT
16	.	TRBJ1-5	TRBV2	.	CASSVQRGSSNQPQHF	TGTGCCAGCAGTGTTCAAAGGGGGTCTAGCAATCAGCCCCAGCATTTT
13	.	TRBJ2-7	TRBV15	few	CATSSRGVHEQYF	TGTGCCACCAGCAGTCGGGGCGTCCACGAGCAGTACTTC
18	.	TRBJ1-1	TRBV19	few	CASSIRPAWDLFNTEAFF	TGTGCCAGTAGTATCCGCCCAGCCTGGGATCTCTTTAACACTGAAGCTTTCTTT
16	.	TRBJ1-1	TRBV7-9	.	CASSAHIGTVNTEAFF	TGTGCCAGCAGCGCCCACATCGGGACGGTGAACACTGAAGCTTTCTTT
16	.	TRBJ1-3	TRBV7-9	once	CASSLATGYKGNTIYF	TGTGCCAGCAGCTTAGCGACAGGATATAAAGGAAACACCATATATTTT
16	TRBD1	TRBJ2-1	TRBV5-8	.	CASSIYQGDAYNEQFF	TGTGCCAGCAGCATATATCAGGGGGACGCCTACAATGAGCAGTTCTTC
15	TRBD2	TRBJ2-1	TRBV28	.	CASSPRSGIRNEQFF	TGTGCCAGCAGTCCCCGGAGCGGGATTAGGAATGAGCAGTTCTTC
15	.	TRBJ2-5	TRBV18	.	CASSQGLSAKETQYF	TGTGCCAGCTCACAGGGGCTATCGGCGAAAGAGACCCAGTACTTC
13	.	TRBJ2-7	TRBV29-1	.	CSVETALSYEQYF	TGCAGCGTTGAGACAGCCCTCTCCTACGAGCAGTACTTC
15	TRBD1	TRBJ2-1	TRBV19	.	CASSTPDRAYNEQFF	TGTGCCAGTAGTACCCCGGACAGGGCTTACAATGAGCAGTTCTTC
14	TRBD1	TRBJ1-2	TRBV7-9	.	CASSRTGQEYGYTF	TGTGCCAGCAGTCGAACGGGACAGGAATATGGCTACACCTTC
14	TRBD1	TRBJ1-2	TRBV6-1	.	CASSRTGSNYGYTF	TGTGCCAGCAGTAGGACAGGATCTAACTATGGCTACACCTTC
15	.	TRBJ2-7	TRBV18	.	CASSPPEQATYEQYF	TGTGCCAGCTCACCACCAGAACAGGCCACCTACGAGCAGTACTTC
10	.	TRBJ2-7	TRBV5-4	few	CASGKNEQYF	TGTGCCAGCGGGAAGAACGAGCAGTACTTC
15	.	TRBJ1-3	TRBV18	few	CASSLQAGSGNTIYF	TGTGCCAGCTCACTCCAGGCAGGGTCTGGAAACACCATATATTTT
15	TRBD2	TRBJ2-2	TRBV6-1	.	CASRGLAGGPGELFF	TGTGCCAGCAGGGGACTAGCGGGAGGGCCCGGGGAGCTGTTTTTT
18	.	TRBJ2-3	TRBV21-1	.	CASSKNRSGQGPSHTQYF	TGTGCCAGCAGCAAAAATAGGTCGGGACAGGGCCCCTCGCATACGCAGTATTTT
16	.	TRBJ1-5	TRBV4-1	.	CASSQEGSPSNQPQHF	TGCGCCAGCAGCCAAGAAGGGAGCCCTAGCAATCAGCCCCAGCATTTT
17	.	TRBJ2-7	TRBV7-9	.	CASSFTSGREKNYEQYF	TGTGCCAGCAGCTTCACTTCAGGGAGAGAAAAAAACTACGAGCAGTACTTC
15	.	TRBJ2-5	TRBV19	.	CARPWASSCVETQYF	TGTGCCAGACCTTGGGCATCCTCATGCGTGGAGACCCAGTACTTC
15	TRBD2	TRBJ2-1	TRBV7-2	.	CASTTQGGYYNEQFF	TGTGCCAGCACCACCCAGGGAGGGTACTACAATGAGCAGTTCTTC
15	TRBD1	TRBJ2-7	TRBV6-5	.	CASRRGQGSSYEQYF	TGTGCCAGCAGGAGGGGACAGGGGAGCTCCTACGAGCAGTACTTC
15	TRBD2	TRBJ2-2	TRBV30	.	CAWPGLAGSSGELFF	TGTGCCTGGCCGGGACTAGCGGGAAGTTCCGGGGAGCTGTTTTTT